This T cell receptor (beta chain) was retrieved from a study of response to subunit inactivated influenza vaccine. Germline V gene sequence: CDR1 SGDLS, CDR2 YYNGEE. This CDR3 is 14 amino acids long. V lost 1 base, J lost 5 bases, and 12 bases lay in between. From the RT-PCR reads, TCRdb called clonotypes with MiXCR, one entry per CDR3 protein. The table has roughly 500,000 distinct CDR3 sequences, approximately 22% seen once. This clonotype was counted only a few times. Another study also made use of these data, one on T cells expressing NK-cell markers. That paper adds: A 5'RACE template switching approach incorporating UMIs was used to make TCR beta cDNA.

This sequence was found in a man in his fifties who received an inactivated influenza vaccine. The source was CD4+ T cells sorted from PBMCs, collected 11 to 12 days after vaccination. V usage is TRBV9 and J usage is TRBJ2-5, with a weak D call TRBD1 (6 bases). DNA for the CDR3: TGTGCCAGCAGCGTACAGGGGCATTCGGAGACCCAGTACTTC. Translated: CASSVQGHSETQYF.